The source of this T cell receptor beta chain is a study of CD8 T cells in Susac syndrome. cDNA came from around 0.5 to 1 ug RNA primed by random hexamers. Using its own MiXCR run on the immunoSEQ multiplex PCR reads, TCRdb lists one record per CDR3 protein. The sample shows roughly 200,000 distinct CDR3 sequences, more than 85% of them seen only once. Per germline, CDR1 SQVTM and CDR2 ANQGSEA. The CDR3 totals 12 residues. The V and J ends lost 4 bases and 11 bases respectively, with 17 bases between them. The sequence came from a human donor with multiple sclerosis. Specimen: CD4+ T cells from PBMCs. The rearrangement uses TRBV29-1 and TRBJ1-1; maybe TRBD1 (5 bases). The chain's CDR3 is CSVGDGPQDAFF. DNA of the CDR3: TGCAGCGTTGGGGACGGGCCTCAGGATGCTTTCTTT.